Following are 23 T cell receptor beta chains from one sample sequenced in a study of blood T cell repertoires in COVID-19. This table comes from immunoSEQ multiplex PCR, and its TCRdb copy is limited to in-frame clones, with some not included. Of 200,000 to 250,000 clones listed, about 82% are singletons. What was sequenced was PBMCs or T cells enriched from blood (not recorded which). The receptors originated from a woman between 45 and 60 years old who had recovered from COVID-19.

J is TRBJ1-4 and V is TRBV6-5; possibly TRBD1 for D (5 bases). The CDR3 has 15 residues. Trimming took 6 bases from V and 2 from J, leaving 13 bases between them. Per germline, CDR1 MNHEY and CDR2 SVGAGI. CDR3 residues: CASSHRRRTNEKLFF. The CDR3 DNA follows: TGTGCCAGCAGCCACAGGAGACGGACTAATGAAAAACTGTTTTTT.

The rearrangement joins TRBV19 to TRBJ1-1, with TRBD1 matching 7 bases. The CDR3 sequence is 15 residues long. V lost 6 bases to trimming and J lost 3 bases; unmatched junction nucleotides: 10. Germline V CDR1 and CDR2: LNHDA, SQIVND (reference sequence). CDR3: CASRDPAGGDTEAFF. The CDR3 coding sequence is TGTGCCAGTAGGGACCCAGCAGGGGGAGACACTGAAGCTTTCTTT.

The chain links TRBV30 to TRBJ1-6; D not certain. Per germline, CDR1 GTSNPN and CDR2 SVGIG (reference sequence). V was pared by 0 bases and J by 9 bases, with 3 bases between. The CDR3 length is 11 residues. Here the CDR3 DNA reads TGTGCCTGGAGTGTCGTTTCACCCCTCCACTTT. It translates to CAWSVVSPLHF.

The chain combines TRBV7-9 with TRBJ2-2; D might be TRBD2 (5 bases). Trimming left V 5 bases short and J 4 bases short, with 11 bases between. This CDR3 has 14 amino acids. Germline V gives CDR1 SEHNR, CDR2 FQNEAQ (reference sequence). CDR3 loop: CASSQTRRTGELFF. The CDR3 region has the DNA TGTGCCAGCAGCCAAACTAGGCGCACCGGGGAGCTGTTTTTT.

This sequence joins TRBV6-5 and TRBJ1-2; 7 nucleotides line up with TRBD1. The CDR3 is 13 residues long. Per germline, CDR1 MNHEY and CDR2 SVGAGI. V dropped 6 bases and J dropped 5; count of bases not matched to a gene: 6. CDR3 amino acids: CASSRDSSYGYTF. CDR3 nucleotide sequence: TGTGCCAGCAGCAGGGACAGCAGTTATGGCTACACCTTC.

J is TRBJ2-4 and V is TRBV3-1 (or the pseudogene TRBV3-2), with 10 nucleotides matching TRBD2. Trimming at V came to 1 base and at J to 0 bases, leaving 9 bases not matched to a gene. The germline V gene has CDR1 LGHDT and CDR2 YNNKEL (reference sequence). This CDR3 has 19 amino acids. This CDR3 is CASSQATSGLLLAKNIQYF. The CDR3, as DNA: TGTGCCAGCAGCCAAGCGACTAGCGGGCTCCTCTTAGCCAAAAACATTCAGTACTTC.

This rearrangement joins TRBV28 to TRBJ1-5; D is uncertain. Between the trimmed V and J ends, which lost 7 bases and 5 bases, there was a span of 9 bases. Germline V lookup: CDR1 MDHEN, CDR2 SYDVKM. The CDR3 consists of 12 residues. The CDR3 DNA follows: TGTGCCAGCACCGAGATCGATCAGCCCCAGCATTTT. Translated, it gives CASTEIDQPQHF.

This chain joins TRBV10-3 and TRBJ2-7; TRBD2 aligns across 11 bases. Germline V gives CDR1 ENHRY, CDR2 SYGVKD. Trimming took 5 bases from V and 2 from J; bases not matched to a gene: 2. The CDR3 loop spans 14 amino acids. DNA for the CDR3: TGTGCCATCAGTCCGACTAGCGGGACCTACGAGCAGTACTTC. It codes for CAISPTSGTYEQYF.

V and J are TRBV30 and TRBJ1-2, with D possibly TRBD1 on 6 matching bases. The CDR3 spans 15 residues. The germline CDR1 and CDR2 sequences are GTSNPN and SVGIG (reference sequence). V was shortened by 3 bases and J by 1 base, with 15 bases between the two germline ends. The CDR3 loop is CAWRLRGKDNYGYTF. CDR3 nucleotide sequence: TGTGCCTGGAGACTCAGGGGAAAGGATAACTATGGCTACACCTTC.

The V call is TRBV14, the J call TRBJ2-1, with a possible D match to TRBD2 (6 bases). V lost 1 base and J lost 9, with 13 bases in between. CDR1 is SGHDN, CDR2 FVKESK, per germline. This CDR3 spans 14 amino acids. As DNA, the CDR3 is TGTGCCAGCAGCCAAGCTATCGGGAGAGGTGAGCAGTTCTTC. This encodes CASSQAIGRGEQFF.

In this sample, this clone turned up once. The chain combines TRBV2 with TRBJ2-3; TRBD2 agrees at 8 bases. The CDR3 has 19 residues. Trimming at V came to 3 bases and at J to 0 bases, leaving 14 bases not matched to a gene. CDR1 and CDR2 (germline): SNHLY, FYNNEI. Here the CDR3 reads CASSDSSGGFYPSTDTQYF. CDR3 DNA sequence: TGTGCCAGCAGTGATTCCAGCGGGGGATTCTACCCTAGCACAGATACGCAGTATTTT.

This chain uses TRBV7-8 with TRBJ1-1, with D uncertain. The CDR3 extends over 15 amino acids. V lost 5 bases and J 4 bases, leaving 17 bases between the germline ends. Per germline, CDR1 SGHVS and CDR2 FQNEAQ. This CDR3 reads CASSLSGLQATEAFF. Written as DNA, the CDR3 is TGTGCCAGCAGCCTTAGTGGCCTTCAGGCCACTGAAGCTTTCTTT.

This clone was recorded once. V and J are TRBV21-1 and TRBJ2-3; the table gives TRBD1 as D, unverified against the DNA. TRBV21-1 represents a pseudogene. The CDR3 runs 17 residues. The CDR3 DNA sequence: TGTGCCAGCAGCAGGCGGACAGCTCGAACTAGCACAGATACGCAGTATTTT. It specifies CASSRRTARTSTDTQYF.

This clone was recorded a few times. The J gene is TRBJ1-5, the V gene TRBV28, with D hard to call. This CDR3 comprises 15 residues. Between the trimmed V and J ends, which lost 0 bases and 3 bases, there was a span of 9 bases. Germline loops: CDR1 MDHEN, CDR2 SYDVKM. CDR3 coding DNA: TGTGCCAGCAGTTTATGGGTCAGGCCCAATCAGCCCCAGCATTTT. This translates into CASSLWVRPNQPQHF. The variable domain in full, completed from reference TRBV28 and TRBJ1-5, reads DVKVTQSSRYLVKRTGEKVFLECVQDMDHENMFWYRQDPGLGLRLIYFSYDVKMKEKGDIPEGYSVSREKKERFSLILESASTNQTSMYLCASSLWVRPNQPQHFGDGTRLSIL.

Comments on this clone: The sample has other DNA sequences that encode this CDR3 too. The genes are TRBV4-3 and TRBJ1-5; D is undetermined. The CDR3 contains 15 residues. Germline CDR1 reads LGHNA; CDR2 reads YSLEER. The V and J ends lost 0 bases and 1 base respectively, with 7 bases between them. In DNA, the CDR3 is TGCGCCAGCAGCCAAGATCGCGGCAGCAATCAGCCCCAGCATTTT. Amino acids: CASSQDRGSNQPQHF.

This rearrangement joins TRBV7-2 to TRBJ2-7; 7 bases are a match to TRBD1. The CDR3 contains 17 residues. Germline V gives CDR1 SGHTA, CDR2 FQGNSA. V lost 3 bases to trimming and J lost 0 bases; unmatched junction nucleotides: 11. The CDR3, as DNA: TGTGCCAGCAGCTTTAGCTACAGGGGCTTATCCTCCTACGAGCAGTACTTC. Translated, it gives CASSFSYRGLSSYEQYF. Drawing the rest from reference TRBV7-2 and TRBJ2-7, the complete variable domain is GAGVSQSPSNKVTEKGKDVELRCDPISGHTALYWYRQSLGQGLEFLIYFQGNSAPDKSGLPSDRFSAERTGGSVSTLTIQRTQQEDSAVYLCASSFSYRGLSSYEQYFGPGTRLTVT.

In its sample, this clone was seen once. V and J are TRBV30 and TRBJ2-7; D unclear. Between the trimmed V and J ends, which lost 4 bases and 2 bases, there was a span of 15 bases. The length of the CDR3 is 14 residues. Germline loops: CDR1 GTSNPN, CDR2 SVGIG (reference sequence). This CDR3 reads CAWNAETIAYEQYF. The CDR3 coding sequence is TGTGCCTGGAATGCGGAAACTATCGCCTACGAGCAGTACTTC.

The V and J genes are TRBV19 and TRBJ2-2; tentative D call: TRBD2 (6 bases). V lost 5 bases and J 8 bases, leaving 18 bases between the germline ends. Germline CDR1 is LNHDA and CDR2 is SQIVND (reference sequence). This CDR3 contains 15 residues. CDR3 sequence (DNA): TGTGCCAGTAGTTCTGGCCCGGAGGGGCTAGGGGAGCTGTTTTTT. Translation: CASSSGPEGLGELFF.

V is TRBV3-1 (or the pseudogene TRBV3-2) and J is TRBJ2-3, with TRBD2 matching over 8 bases. CDR1 and CDR2 (germline): LGHDT, YNNKEL (reference sequence). There are 15 residues in the CDR3. V was pared by 1 base and J by 6 bases, with 6 bases of the junction left unmatched. The CDR3 reads CASSQVREGRDTQYF. For the CDR3, the DNA is TGTGCCAGCAGCCAAGTCCGGGAGGGCCGTGATACGCAGTATTTT.

The chain employs TRBV3-1 (or the pseudogene TRBV3-2) and TRBJ2-3; 10 bases match TRBD2. V dropped 0 bases and J dropped 1; count of bases not matched to a gene: 10. Germline loops: CDR1 LGHDT, CDR2 YNNKEL (reference sequence). The length of the CDR3 is 19 residues. Here the CDR3 DNA reads TGTGCCAGCAGCCAAGATTGGCTAGCGGGAGAAGGGGGCACAGATACGCAGTATTTT. Amino acids: CASSQDWLAGEGGTDTQYF.

The chain is built from TRBV7-8 and TRBJ1-1; D remains ambiguous. V lost 5 bases and J lost 1, with 8 bases in between. This CDR3 is 13 amino acids long. Per germline, CDR1 SGHVS and CDR2 FQNEAQ. This chain's CDR3 is CASSQPRNTEAFF. The DNA for the CDR3 is TGTGCCAGCAGCCAGCCGAGGAACACTGAAGCTTTCTTT.

The chain recombines TRBV6-5 with TRBJ1-3, with a possible D match to TRBD1 (6 bases). Germline V gives CDR1 MNHEY, CDR2 SVGAGI. V dropped 6 bases and J dropped 0 bases, with 12 bases sitting between them. CDR3 size: 15 residues. CDR3 residues: CASRIDRSSGNTIYF. CDR3 coding DNA: TGTGCCAGCAGGATCGACAGGTCCTCTGGAAACACCATATATTTT.

This clone showed up just once. The gene calls are TRBV4-1 and TRBJ1-5, with TRBD1 identical over 7 bases. The germline V gene has CDR1 MGHRA and CDR2 YSYEKL. The CDR3 spans 14 residues. The J segment lost 11 bases and the V segment lost 6 bases, leaving 13 bases of the junction unmatched. The CDR3 sequence is CASSPRTGLRAQHF. The DNA for the CDR3 is TGCGCCAGCAGTCCCCGGACAGGCTTGCGGGCCCAGCATTTT.